The subject of this entry is one T cell receptor (beta chain). This specimen belongs to a study of cytomegalovirus exposure and HLA in healthy donors. The CDR3 runs 13 residues. V was pared by 6 bases and J by 4 bases, with 3 bases of the junction left unmatched. CDR1 ENHRY and CDR2 SYGVKD come from the germline V gene. The PCR contained 60 Vbeta and 13 Jbeta primers. Only in-frame clones appear in the TCRdb table, and some are missing; sequencing was by immunoSEQ multiplex PCR. There are approximately 100,000 clones in the sample; approximately 80% occur only once, and about 4% lies in the top ten. Specimen: PBMCs. The sequence derives from a woman aged 40-49 years in good health and CMV-seropositive. This sequence joins TRBV10-3 and TRBJ1-1, with TRBD1 matching over 9 bases. CDR3 sequence reads: CAISGQGSTEAFF. The CDR3 DNA follows: TGTGCCATCAGCGGACAGGGGAGCACTGAAGCTTTCTTT.